These 26 T cell receptor beta chains were all obtained from the same sample, sequenced in a study of regulatory T cells in long-lasting Graves disease. This sample's time point: newly diagnosed GD, antithyroid drugs for less than 3 months. Researchers made the TCR library from RNA that was extracted from PBMCs. Arm-PCR of CDR3 regions and iRepertoire HTBI primers were the basis on which TCR beta libraries were built. Each CDR3 protein gets one entry after TCRdb re-called the multiplex PCR reads with MiXCR. The sample records 350,000 to 500,000 distinct CDR3 sequences, 11% to 15% being singletons. This sample also appeared in a second study, on T cells in Graves' hyperthyroidism and ophthalmopathy.

The sequences come from peripheral blood mononuclear cells (PBMCs), collected at new diagnosis, from a patient treated with antithyroid drugs. These receptors originate from a woman aged 45 to 65 with Graves disease.

This clonotype was detected only a few times. It is likely a read error: a sequence one base away is far more abundant. The chain has TRBV30 and TRBJ2-3, with D unresolved. The DNA end is a closer match to TRBJ1-1, so the J assignment may be wrong. The CDR3 runs 15 residues. Germline assignment: CDR1 GTSNPN and CDR2 SVGIG (reference sequence). The CDR3 here is CAWSPPVIGNAEAFF. The CDR3 DNA follows: TGTGCCTGGAGTCCCCCAGTGATTGGGAACGCTGAAGCTTTCTTT.

This chain joins TRBV4-2 and TRBJ2-5; D is undetermined. Between the trimmed V and J ends, which lost 0 bases and 1 base, there was a span of 9 bases. CDR1 is LGHNA and CDR2 is YNFKEQ in the germline V gene. The CDR3 has 15 residues. CDR3 nucleotide sequence: TGTGCCAGCAGCCAAGATTGGGGAACCCAAGAGACCCAGTACTTC. This translates into CASSQDWGTQETQYF.

This clonotype was seen many times. This sequence joins TRBV2 and TRBJ2-5; 7 bases are shared with TRBD2. The CDR3 sequence is 15 residues long. The ends lost 6 bases at V and 5 bases at J; junction bases unmatched: 12. Germline V gives CDR1 SNHLY, CDR2 FYNNEI. Here the CDR3 DNA reads TGTGCCAGCAGGAGCATGGGACTATTGTATGAGACCCAGTACTTC. Residues: CASRSMGLLYETQYF. The full variable domain, its missing parts supplied by reference TRBV2 and TRBJ2-5, is EPEVTQTPSHQVTQMGQEVILRCVPISNHLYFYWYRQILGQKVEFLVSFYNNEISEKSEIFDDQFSVERPDGSNFTLKIRSTKLEDSAMYFCASRSMGLLYETQYFGPGTRLLVL.

This chain uses TRBV27 with TRBJ1-6; 7 bases line up with TRBD1. Unmatched junction bases numbered 4, after V lost 6 bases and J lost 5 bases. Germline CDR1 is MNHEY and CDR2 is SMNVEV (reference sequence). This CDR3 has 14 residues. The CDR3 DNA reads as TGTGCCAGCAGGAGGGGGCACGATAATTCACCCCTCCACTTT. It translates to CASRRGHDNSPLHF.

This chain links TRBV3-1 with TRBJ1-1, with TRBD1 matching over 8 bases. With V trimmed by 4 bases and J by 7 bases, 5 bases remained unmatched. This CDR3 is built from 13 residues. The germline V gene has CDR1 LGHDT and CDR2 YNNKEL (reference sequence). CDR3 region: CASSRWDRIEAFF. The CDR3 coding sequence is TGTGCCAGCAGCCGATGGGACAGGATTGAAGCTTTCTTT. Complete variable domain (other parts from reference TRBV3-1 and TRBJ1-1): DTAVSQTPKYLVTQMGNDKSIKCEQNLGHDTMYWYKQDSKKFLKIMFSYNNKELIINETVPNRFSPKSPDKAHLNLHINSLELGDSAVYFCASSRWDRIEAFFGQGTRLTVV.

At least ten counts were recorded for this clonotype. V is TRBV12-3 or TRBV12-4 and J is TRBJ2-2; 7 bases match TRBD1. Trimming removed 6 bases from V and 3 bases from J; junction bases left unmatched: 7. The CDR3 covers 15 residues. Here the CDR3 DNA reads TGTGCCAGCAGCCGGGGACAGATCTACACCGGGGAGCTGTTTTTT. Its protein is CASSRGQIYTGELFF.

This clonotype was recorded at least ten times. The chain couples TRBV20-1 to TRBJ2-7, with D tentatively TRBD2 (6 bases). The CDR3 spans 13 residues. CDR1 and CDR2 from the germline V gene are DFQATT and SNEGSKA (reference sequence). Trimming stripped 3 bases from V and 4 bases from J, with 13 bases between. Written as DNA, the CDR3 is TGCAGTGCTAGGACACTAGCTTTTTACGAGCAGTACTTC. Amino acids: CSARTLAFYEQYF.

This clonotype was found many times. V is TRBV3-1 and J is TRBJ2-7; D possibly matches TRBD1 or TRBD2 (5 bases each). The V end was cut by 4 bases, the J end by 2 bases, with 12 bases between. The germline V gene encodes CDR1 LGHDT and CDR2 YNNKEL (reference sequence). The CDR3 covers 14 residues. For the CDR3, the DNA is TGTGCCAGCAGCCCCTGGGACCGAACCTACGAGCAGTACTTC. Translated, it gives CASSPWDRTYEQYF.

The V and J genes are TRBV3-1 and TRBJ2-7, with D tentatively TRBD2 (5 bases). The CDR3 spans 15 residues. The V gene's germline CDR1 is LGHDT and CDR2 YNNKEL (reference sequence). Trimming removed 1 base at V and 1 base at J, with 11 bases between. The CDR3 DNA sequence: TGTGCCAGCAGCCAAGGAAGGACTGCTTCCTACGAGCAGTACTTC. It yields the protein CASSQGRTASYEQYF.

This clonotype has at least ten counts. CDR3 sequence: CASSLAGVSSYNEQFF. CDR3 in DNA: TGTGCCAGCAGTTTAGCGGGAGTAAGCTCCTACAATGAGCAGTTCTTC. V and J are TRBV28 and TRBJ2-1, with TRBD2 matching 7 bases. Germline trimming cut 2 bases from V and 0 bases from J; bases unmatched to any gene: 4. The CDR3 runs to 16 residues. In germline, CDR1 is MDHEN, CDR2 SYDVKM. The variable domain in full, completed from reference TRBV28 and TRBJ2-1, reads DVKVTQSSRYLVKRTGEKVFLECVQDMDHENMFWYRQDPGLGLRLIYFSYDVKMKEKGDIPEGYSVSREKKERFSLILESASTNQTSMYLCASSLAGVSSYNEQFFGPGTRLTVL.

This clonotype was detected many times. The rearrangement joins TRBV7-8 to TRBJ2-3; maybe TRBD1 (6 bases). The CDR3 consists of 15 residues. With 0 bases removed from V and 2 bases from J, the gap between germline ends came to 9 bases. From germline, CDR1 is SGHVS and CDR2 FQNEAQ. The CDR3 DNA is TGTGCCAGCAGCTTAGCCGGGACACACACAGATACGCAGTATTTT. This gives the protein CASSLAGTHTDTQYF.

Ten or more counts support this clonotype. This chain links TRBV28 with TRBJ1-5; D perhaps matches TRBD1 (5 bases). V gave up 6 bases and J gave up 2 bases, with 20 bases separating them. The V gene's germline CDR1 is MDHEN and CDR2 SYDVKM. The CDR3 is 17 residues long. CDR3 in amino acids: CASSHLWGNAGNQPQHF. CDR3 nucleotide sequence: TGTGCCAGCAGCCACCTATGGGGGAATGCGGGCAATCAGCCCCAGCATTTT.

The chain is built from TRBV11-3 and TRBJ2-3, with TRBD2 as a possible D gene (7 bases). Germline V gene data show CDR1 as SGHNT and CDR2 as YENEEA. The CDR3 covers 17 residues. Trimming left V 5 bases short and J 9 bases short, with 27 bases between. CDR3 DNA sequence: TGTGCCAGCAGCAAGGGAGGGGGACAAAAGTCGGGGAGGACGCAGTATTTT. Protein sequence: CASSKGGGQKSGRTQYF. The whole variable domain, remainder taken from reference TRBV11-3 and TRBJ2-3, is EAGVVQSPRYKIIEKKQPVAFWCNPISGHNTLYWYLQNLGQGPELLIRYENEEAVDDSQLPKDRFSAERLKGVDSTLKIQPAELGDSAVYLCASSKGGGQKSGRTQYFGPGTRLTVL.

The chain links TRBV11-2 to TRBJ1-4, with 12 bases lining up with TRBD1. V was clipped by 1 base and J by 7 bases; unmatched bases: 7. The CDR3 spans 17 residues. Germline lookup yields CDR1 SGHAT and CDR2 FQNNGV. The CDR3 here is CASSLVLPGQGAEKLFF. CDR3 sequence (DNA): TGTGCCAGCAGCTTAGTTTTGCCGGGACAGGGGGCTGAAAAACTGTTTTTT.

This clonotype was counted many times. V usage is TRBV28 and J usage is TRBJ2-2; D call uncertain. The CDR3 spans 14 residues. V was clipped by 3 bases and J by 4 bases, with 9 bases between them. Germline assignment: CDR1 MDHEN and CDR2 SYDVKM. The CDR3 DNA reads TGTGCCAGCAGTTTGTTCGCCGGCACCGGGGAGCTGTTTTTT. Translated: CASSLFAGTGELFF.

This clonotype was seen more than once but under ten times. The chain carries TRBV14 and TRBJ2-1; 7 bases align to TRBD2. The CDR3 has 15 residues. The V gene end was trimmed by 0 bases and the J gene end by 7 bases; junction bases not matched to a gene: 6. From germline, CDR1 is SGHDN and CDR2 FVKESK. The CDR3 DNA is TGTGCCAGCAGCCAAGATGTACTAGCGAATAATGAGCAGTTCTTC. This codes for CASSQDVLANNEQFF. The whole variable domain, filled in from reference TRBV14 and TRBJ2-1, reads EAGVTQFPSHSVIEKGQTVTLRCDPISGHDNLYWYRRVMGKEIKFLLHFVKESKQDESGMPNNRFLAERTGGTYSTLKVQPAELEDSGVYFCASSQDVLANNEQFFGPGTRLTVL.

In regard to this clonotype: With a much larger clone just one base away, this may be a read error. The J gene is TRBJ2-7, the V gene TRBV6-1; possible D gene TRBD2, 6 bases. The V end was cut by 6 bases, the J end by 0 bases, with 9 bases between. The length of the CDR3 is 13 residues. CDR1 is MNHNS and CDR2 is SASEGT in the germline V gene. The CDR3 loop reads CASRPAGSYEQYF. CDR3 sequence (DNA): TGTGCCAGCAGACCAGCGGGCTCCTACGAGCAGTACTTC.

The chain employs TRBV5-1 and TRBJ1-1; D not certain. V was clipped by 0 bases and J by 3 bases, with 12 bases between them. From germline, CDR1 is SGHRS and CDR2 YFSETQ. CDR3 length: 15 amino acids. The CDR3 spells CASSLALRTDTEAFF. The DNA for the CDR3 is TGCGCCAGCAGCTTGGCTCTGAGAACGGACACTGAAGCTTTCTTT.

The table lists this clonotype with many counts. The chain recombines TRBV2 with TRBJ2-2, with D unclear. The CDR3 totals 15 residues. V was shortened by 2 bases and J by 2 bases, with 9 bases between the two germline ends. Germline assignment: CDR1 SNHLY and CDR2 FYNNEI. CDR3 amino acids: CASSERVLNTGELFF. The CDR3 coding sequence is TGTGCCAGCAGTGAACGGGTCCTTAACACCGGGGAGCTGTTTTTT.

There are many counts of this clonotype. The chain combines TRBV28 with TRBJ2-3; D is undetermined. Germline V gives CDR1 MDHEN, CDR2 SYDVKM. The V and J ends lost 8 bases and 2 bases respectively, with 11 bases between them. CDR3 length equals 13 residues. The CDR3 DNA reads as TGTGCCAGCTCAACCCCAAACACAGATACGCAGTATTTT. Amino acids: CASSTPNTDTQYF.

This clonotype has at least ten counts. The chain carries TRBV7-9 and TRBJ2-7, with TRBD1 identical over 7 bases. V gave up 4 bases and J gave up 0 bases; unmatched junction bases: 3. Germline V gene sequence: CDR1 SEHNR, CDR2 FQNEAQ (reference sequence). CDR3 length equals 14 residues. CDR3 loop: CASSSGQSSYEQYF. The CDR3 DNA reads as TGTGCCAGCAGCTCGGGACAGAGCTCCTACGAGCAGTACTTC.

This clonotype has only a few counts. V and J are TRBV7-9 and TRBJ2-5; 9 nucleotides line up with TRBD1. The ends lost 4 bases at V and 3 bases at J; junction bases unmatched: 18. CDR1 and CDR2 (germline): SEHNR, FQNEAQ (reference sequence). This CDR3 is built from 19 residues. CDR3: CASSSTLGRMGQGKETQYF. CDR3 nucleotide sequence: TGTGCCAGCAGCTCAACACTAGGACGGATGGGACAGGGTAAAGAGACCCAGTACTTC.

The rearrangement joins TRBV28 to TRBJ2-5; D not resolved. The ends were cut back, 2 bases at V and 3 bases at J, with 7 bases in the middle. The CDR3 length is 13 residues. The germline V gene encodes CDR1 MDHEN and CDR2 SYDVKM. The CDR3 DNA follows: TGTGCCAGCAGTTTAAACCCAAAAGAGACCCAGTACTTC. Translation: CASSLNPKETQYF.

This clonotype was seen at least ten times. The rearrangement joins TRBV7-3 to TRBJ2-1; 8 bases line up with TRBD2. The germline V gene encodes CDR1 SGHTA and CDR2 FQGTGA. The CDR3 extends over 15 amino acids. Trimming at V came to 5 bases and at J to 5 bases, leaving 8 bases not matched to a gene. In DNA, the CDR3 is TGTGCCAGCAGCAAAAGCGGGAGTTTAAACAATGAGCAGTTCTTC. Encoded protein: CASSKSGSLNNEQFF.

As for this clonotype: A clone one base away is much larger, so this may be a read error. The chain uses TRBV20-1 and TRBJ2-1; D gene ambiguous. The V gene's germline CDR1 is DFQATT and CDR2 SNEGSKA (reference sequence). Trimming took off 4 bases at V and 5 bases at J, with 6 bases between the two ends. CDR3 length: 11 amino acids. The CDR3 nucleotides read TGCAGTGCTAAATCGAACAATGAGCAGTTCTTC. Translated: CSAKSNNEQFF.

This clonotype showed up many times. This sequence joins TRBV5-1 and TRBJ2-1; no firm D call. The CDR3 contains 14 residues. Trimming stripped 6 bases from V and 0 bases from J, with 10 bases between. Looked up from germline, CDR1 is SGHRS and CDR2 is YFSETQ. The CDR3 protein is CASMVPSSYNEQFF. CDR3 nucleotide sequence: TGCGCCAGCATGGTCCCCAGCTCCTACAATGAGCAGTTCTTC.